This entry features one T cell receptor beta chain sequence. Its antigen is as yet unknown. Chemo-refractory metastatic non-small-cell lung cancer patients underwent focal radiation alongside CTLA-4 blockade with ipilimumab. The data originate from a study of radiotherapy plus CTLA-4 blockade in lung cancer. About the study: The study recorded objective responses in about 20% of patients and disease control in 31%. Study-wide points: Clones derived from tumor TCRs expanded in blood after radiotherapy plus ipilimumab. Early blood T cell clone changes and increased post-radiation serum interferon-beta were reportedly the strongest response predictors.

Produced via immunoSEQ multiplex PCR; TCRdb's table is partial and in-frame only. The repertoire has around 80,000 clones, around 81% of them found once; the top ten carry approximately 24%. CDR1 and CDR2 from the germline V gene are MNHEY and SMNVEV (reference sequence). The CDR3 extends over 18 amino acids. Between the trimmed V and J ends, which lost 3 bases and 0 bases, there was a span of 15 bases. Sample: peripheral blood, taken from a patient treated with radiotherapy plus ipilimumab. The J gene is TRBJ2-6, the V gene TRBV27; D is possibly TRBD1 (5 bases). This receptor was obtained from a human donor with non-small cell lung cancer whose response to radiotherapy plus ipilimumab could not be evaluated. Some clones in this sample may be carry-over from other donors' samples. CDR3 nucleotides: TGTGCCAGCAGTTTCTTGGGGCGGACCTCCTCTGGGGCCAACGTCCTGACTTTC. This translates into CASSFLGRTSSGANVLTF.